This T cell receptor beta chain was captured in a study of T-cell reconstitution after alpha-beta-depleted transplantation in children. Study-wide points: Alpha-beta T cells about two months after transplant reportedly derived from several hundred expanded graft clones.

For TCRbeta, the library was prepared with unique molecular identifiers. TCRdb passed the PCR reads through MiXCR, listing each CDR3 protein once. This sample has 250,000 to 350,000 distinct CDR3 sequences; about a quarter occur once, and the top ten carry roughly 11%. Comment on this clonotype: What it binds is unknown.

Looked up from germline, CDR1 is DFQATT and CDR2 is SNEGSKA (reference sequence). V was trimmed by 3 bases and J by 5 bases, leaving 14 bases between them. The CDR3 contains 14 residues. The source material was PBMCs, mostly from graft donor cells, sampled 180 days after TCRalphabeta/CD19-depleted stem cell transplant. This receptor was taken from a male patient between 10 and 17 years old who had a stem cell transplant for acute lymphoblastic leukemia, so the T cells may come from the graft donor. The chain uses TRBV20-1 and TRBJ1-5; no definite D call. The CDR3 region is CSARGSGVDQPQHF. CDR3 DNA: TGCAGTGCTAGGGGATCGGGCGTGGATCAGCCCCAGCATTTT.